This TCR beta chain is drawn from a study of blood T cell repertoires in COVID-19. Study overall: The United States, Italy and Spain provided the acute and convalescent COVID-19 samples.

Repertoires were generated with immunoSEQ multiplex PCR, while TCRdb's copy carries only in-frame clones and drops some. The table records about 140,000 clones, around nine tenths of them present only once. CDR3 length equals 14 residues. The germline V gene encodes CDR1 MGHRA and CDR2 YSYEKL. The V and J ends lost 0 bases and 4 bases respectively, with 6 bases between them. The sequenced sample was peripheral blood. The source is a middle-aged woman with acute or convalescent COVID-19. This rearrangement joins TRBV4-1 to TRBJ2-2; D unclear. The CDR3 is CASSQESFTGELFF. The CDR3 bases are TGCGCCAGCAGCCAAGAATCGTTCACCGGGGAGCTGTTTTTT.